The clone carrying this TCR beta chain was counted at least ten times. Its antigen remains unknown. Using its own MiXCR run on the 5' RACE reads, TCRdb lists one record per CDR3 protein. Among about 50,000 distinct CDR3 sequences listed, about 9.3% were seen once. This sample is part of a study of early T cells in non-severe SARS-CoV-2 infection. Overall study results and limits: Clonotype matching in VDJdb favored anti-spike CD8 responses and did not capture private and CD4 specificities.

The TCR was taken from an adult who was a healthcare worker with PCR-confirmed SARS-CoV-2 infection or an uninfected control (not recorded which). Sequenced: whole blood.

The CDR3 coding sequence is TGTGCCAGCAGTACCTCCGGGACTAGCAACGCCGAGCAGTACTTC. It is translated as CASSTSGTSNAEQYF. The chain uses TRBV6-2 or TRBV6-3 and TRBJ2-7; 9 bases are shared with TRBD2. The germline gives CDR1 MNHEY, CDR2 SVGEGT. The CDR3 is made up of 15 amino acids. V shed 5 bases and J 6 bases; nucleotides not matched to a gene: 11.